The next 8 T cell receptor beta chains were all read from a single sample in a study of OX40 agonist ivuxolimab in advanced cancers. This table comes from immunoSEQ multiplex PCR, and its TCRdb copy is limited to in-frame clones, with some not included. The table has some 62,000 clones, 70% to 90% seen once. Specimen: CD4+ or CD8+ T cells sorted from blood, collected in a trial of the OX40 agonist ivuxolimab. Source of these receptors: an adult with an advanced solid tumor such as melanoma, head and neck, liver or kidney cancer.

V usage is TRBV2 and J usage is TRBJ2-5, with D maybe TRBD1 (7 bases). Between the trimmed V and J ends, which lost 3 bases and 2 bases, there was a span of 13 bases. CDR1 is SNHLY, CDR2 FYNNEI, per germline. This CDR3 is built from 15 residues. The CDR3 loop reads CASSDGAGGQETQYF. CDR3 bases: TGTGCCAGCAGTGACGGTGCAGGGGGGCAAGAGACCCAGTACTTC.

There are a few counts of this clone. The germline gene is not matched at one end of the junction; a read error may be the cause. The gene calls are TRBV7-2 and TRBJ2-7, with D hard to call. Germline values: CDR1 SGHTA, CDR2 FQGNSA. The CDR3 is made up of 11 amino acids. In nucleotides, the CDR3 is TGTGCCAGCAGCTTACATCTCCCCAACCGCTTC. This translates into CASSLHLPNRF.

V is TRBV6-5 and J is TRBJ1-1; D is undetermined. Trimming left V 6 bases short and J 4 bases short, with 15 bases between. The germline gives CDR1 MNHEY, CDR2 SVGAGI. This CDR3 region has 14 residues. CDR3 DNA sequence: TGTGCCAGCAGCCCCCCCCGTGGAGGCACTGAAGCTTTCTTT. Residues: CASSPPRGGTEAFF.

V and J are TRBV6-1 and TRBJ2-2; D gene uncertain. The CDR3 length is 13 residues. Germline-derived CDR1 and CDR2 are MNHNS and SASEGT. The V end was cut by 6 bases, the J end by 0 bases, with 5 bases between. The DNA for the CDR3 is TGTGCCAGCAGGGACCCGAACACCGGGGAGCTGTTTTTT. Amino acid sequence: CASRDPNTGELFF.

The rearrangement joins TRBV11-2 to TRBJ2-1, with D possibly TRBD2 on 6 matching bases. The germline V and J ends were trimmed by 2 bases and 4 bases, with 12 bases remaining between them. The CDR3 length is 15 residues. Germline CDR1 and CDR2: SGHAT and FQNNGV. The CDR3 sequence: CASSLFRAGYNEQFF. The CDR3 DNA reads TGTGCCAGCAGCTTATTCAGGGCGGGATACAATGAGCAGTTCTTC.

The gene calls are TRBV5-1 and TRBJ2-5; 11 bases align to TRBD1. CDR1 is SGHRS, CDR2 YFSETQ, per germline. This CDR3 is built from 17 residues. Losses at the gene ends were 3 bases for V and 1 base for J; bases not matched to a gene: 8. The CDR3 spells CASSSHGQGASQETQYF. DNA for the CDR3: TGCGCCAGCAGCTCCCACGGACAGGGGGCCTCCCAAGAGACCCAGTACTTC.

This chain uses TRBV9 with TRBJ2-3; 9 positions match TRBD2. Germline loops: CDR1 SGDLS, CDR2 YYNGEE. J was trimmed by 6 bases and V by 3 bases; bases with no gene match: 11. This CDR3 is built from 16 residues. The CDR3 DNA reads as TGTGCCAGCAGCGCTCTTAGCGGGAGTGGGTTGGATACGCAGTATTTT. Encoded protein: CASSALSGSGLDTQYF.

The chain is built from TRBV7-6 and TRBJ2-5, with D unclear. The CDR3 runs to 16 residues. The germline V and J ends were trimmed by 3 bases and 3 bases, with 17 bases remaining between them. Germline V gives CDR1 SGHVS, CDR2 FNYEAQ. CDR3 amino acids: CASSLSNAAIEETQYF. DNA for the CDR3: TGTGCCAGCAGCTTGTCTAACGCCGCCATAGAAGAGACCCAGTACTTC.